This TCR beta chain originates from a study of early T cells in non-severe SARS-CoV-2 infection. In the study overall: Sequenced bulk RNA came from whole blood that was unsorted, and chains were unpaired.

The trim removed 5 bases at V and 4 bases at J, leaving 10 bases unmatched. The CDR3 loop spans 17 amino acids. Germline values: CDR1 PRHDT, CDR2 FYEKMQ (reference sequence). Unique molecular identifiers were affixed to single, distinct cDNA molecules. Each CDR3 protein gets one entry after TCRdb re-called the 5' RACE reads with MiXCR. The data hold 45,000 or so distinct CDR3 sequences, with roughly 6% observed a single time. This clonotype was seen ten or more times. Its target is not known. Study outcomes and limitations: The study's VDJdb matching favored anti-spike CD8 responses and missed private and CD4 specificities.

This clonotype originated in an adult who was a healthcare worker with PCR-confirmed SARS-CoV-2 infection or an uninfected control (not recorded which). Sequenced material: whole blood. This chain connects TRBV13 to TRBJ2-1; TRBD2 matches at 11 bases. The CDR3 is CASSISTSGVNYNEQFF. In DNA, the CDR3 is TGTGCCAGCAGCATATCGACTAGCGGGGTGAATTACAATGAGCAGTTCTTC.